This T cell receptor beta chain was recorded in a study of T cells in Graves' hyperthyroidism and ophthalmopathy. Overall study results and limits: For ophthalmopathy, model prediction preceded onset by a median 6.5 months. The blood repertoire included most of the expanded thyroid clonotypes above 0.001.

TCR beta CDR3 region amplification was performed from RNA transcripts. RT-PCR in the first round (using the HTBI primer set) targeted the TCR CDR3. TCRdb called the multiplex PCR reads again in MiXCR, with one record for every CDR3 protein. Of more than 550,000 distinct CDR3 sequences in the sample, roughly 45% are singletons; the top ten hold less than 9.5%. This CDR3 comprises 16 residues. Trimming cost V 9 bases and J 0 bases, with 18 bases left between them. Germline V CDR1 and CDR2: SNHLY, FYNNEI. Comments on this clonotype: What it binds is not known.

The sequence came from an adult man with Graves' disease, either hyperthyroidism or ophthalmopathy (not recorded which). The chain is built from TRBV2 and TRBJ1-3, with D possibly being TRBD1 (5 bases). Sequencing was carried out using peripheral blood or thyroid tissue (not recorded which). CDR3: CARRGTGVGSGNTIYF. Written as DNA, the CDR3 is TGTGCCAGAAGAGGGACGGGGGTAGGCTCTGGAAACACCATATATTTT. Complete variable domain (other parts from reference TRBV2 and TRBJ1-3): EPEVTQTPSHQVTQMGQEVILRCVPISNHLYFYWYRQILGQKVEFLVSFYNNEISEKSEIFDDQFSVERPDGSNFTLKIRSTKLEDSAMYFCARRGTGVGSGNTIYFGEGSWLTVV.